These T cell receptor beta chains were read from a single sample in a study of graft-versus-host responses after intestinal transplantation. Here immunoSEQ multiplex PCR was the method, and the copy in TCRdb shows in-frame clones only, minus some. The repertoire holds tens of thousands of clones, with around nine tenths as singletons. Their antigens remain unidentified. The sample consisted of unstimulated CD8+ T cells sorted from spleen or lymph node cells, taken before intestinal transplant. All receptors derive from a human donor who received an intestinal transplant. CDR3s leave out the opening cysteine and the closing phenylalanine or tryptophan. The D gene is left open where the match is weak.

v_call	d_call	j_call	cdr3_aa
TRBV9	TRBD2	TRBJ2-3	ASSTRGGTFTDTQY
TRBV7-3	NA	TRBJ2-3	ASSLRGAESDTQY
TRBV27	NA	TRBJ2-6	ASSSDSSGANVLT
TRBV5-1	TRBD1	TRBJ2-1	ASSLGQGQGREQF
TRBV7-9	NA	TRBJ1-5	ASSPIEYNQPQH
TRBV7-6	NA	TRBJ2-1	ASSLEAGHNEQF
TRBV10-2	TRBD2	TRBJ2-1	ASSVLSPGLAGNEQF
TRBV6-1	NA	TRBJ2-5	ASSYSGETQY
TRBV4-2	NA	TRBJ2-7	ASSQDGPHDEQY
TRBV5-6	TRBD1	TRBJ2-2	ASSLGTGLFSGELF
TRBV9	NA	TRBJ2-3	ASTTGTFADTQY
TRBV6-4	NA	TRBJ2-2	ASSESSAGELF
TRBV10-2	TRBD2	TRBJ2-3	ASSEWSSGGSDTQY
TRBV4-1	TRBD2	TRBJ2-1	ASSPGVLADSYNEQF
TRBV2	NA	TRBJ2-5	ASSEATEQETQY
TRBV10-3	TRBD1	TRBJ2-3	AISGQGRDTDTQY
TRBV30	NA	TRBJ2-7	AWSGALYEQY
TRBV7-3	NA	TRBJ2-3	ASSSSLGGDSTDTQY
TRBV11-3	NA	TRBJ2-7	ASSSQEGYEQY
TRBV9	TRBD2	TRBJ2-1	ASSASGGDYNEQF
TRBV11-2	NA	TRBJ2-1	ASSLTRSSYNEQF
TRBV15	TRBD1	TRBJ1-2	ATSRGQGFYGYT
TRBV6-5	NA	TRBJ2-1	ASRAIAPFNEQF
TRBV5-1	NA	TRBJ2-1	ASSLYGAWF
TRBV27	NA	TRBJ2-7	ASSFFVGQRYEQY
TRBV5-4	TRBD1	TRBJ1-1	ASSRYGTERVMNTEAF
TRBV11-3	TRBD1	TRBJ2-1	ASSTGTGGYEQF
TRBV6-5	TRBD1	TRBJ1-4	ASSYEGATNEKLF
TRBV5-1	TRBD2	TRBJ2-1	ASSLEAGGTYNEQF
TRBV7-6	NA	TRBJ2-5	ASSPETETQY
TRBV11-3	NA	TRBJ1-2	ASSFEEILGPRSYT
TRBV6-1	NA	TRBJ2-7	ASSALQDNSYEQY
TRBV9	TRBD2	TRBJ2-1	ASSSRTSPLHEQF
TRBV12-5	NA	TRBJ1-2	ASGLVLGGYT
TRBV25-1	TRBD1	TRBJ1-1	ASSPRDRYTEAF
TRBV2	NA	TRBJ2-3	ATQRYSTDTQY
TRBV11-2	TRBD1	TRBJ2-5	ASSLGYRGETQY
TRBV27	NA	TRBJ1-1	ASSLASENTEAF
TRBV1	NA	TRBJ2-7	TSSQGRTSYEQY
TRBV9	NA	TRBJ2-7	ASSVEGSPSYEQY
TRBV14	NA	TRBJ2-7	ASSLIPYEQY
TRBV4-1	NA	TRBJ2-1	ASSQELPEGAYNEQF
TRBV7-9	TRBD2	TRBJ2-1	ASSPNAGGPWEQF
TRBV27	NA	TRBJ2-2	ASSLIDTGELF
TRBV9	NA	TRBJ1-5	ASSVDGARGQPQH
TRBV6-6	TRBD1	TRBJ2-1	ASSYGTGMNEQF
TRBV27	TRBD1	TRBJ1-5	ASSLFGTGYVGNQPQH
TRBV7-2	NA	TRBJ2-7	ASSLVLGDTYEQY
TRBV29-1	NA	TRBJ2-2	SVEDGRRGANTGELF
TRBV9	NA	TRBJ2-3	ASSPHSHTQY
TRBV29-1	TRBD2	TRBJ2-5	SVGVGTSGGALQETQY
TRBV5-1	NA	TRBJ2-3	ASSFLGRAGTDTQY
TRBV18	TRBD2	TRBJ2-1	ASSPWTSGTDNEQF